This T cell receptor beta chain emerged from a study of cytomegalovirus exposure and HLA in healthy donors. 60 Vbeta and 13 Jbeta primers were used in PCR. The protocol was immunoSEQ multiplex PCR, while the TCRdb copy is restricted to in-frame clones and leaves out a portion. The profile shows 90,000 to 110,000 clones, 83% of them singletons. V lost 0 bases and J lost 5, with 6 bases in between. The CDR3 has 13 residues. The germline V gene encodes CDR1 SGHNT and CDR2 YYREEE (reference sequence). The origin of this receptor is a man between 18 and 35 years old in good health and CMV-seronegative. Sequenced sample: PBMCs. This chain connects TRBV5-4 to TRBJ1-5; TRBD1 might be the D (6 bases). In DNA, the CDR3 is TGTGCCAGCAGCTTGGGACAGGATCAGCCCCAGCATTTT. It encodes CASSLGQDQPQHF.